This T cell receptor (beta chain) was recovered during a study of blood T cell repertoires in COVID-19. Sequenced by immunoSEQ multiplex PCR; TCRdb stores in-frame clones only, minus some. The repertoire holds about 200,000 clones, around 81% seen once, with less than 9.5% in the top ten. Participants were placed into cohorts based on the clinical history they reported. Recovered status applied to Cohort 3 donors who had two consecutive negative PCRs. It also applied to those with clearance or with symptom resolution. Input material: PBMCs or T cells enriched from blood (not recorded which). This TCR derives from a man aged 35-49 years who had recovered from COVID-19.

The CDR3 spells CASSRTGSKNEKLFF. CDR3 sequence (DNA): TGTGCCAGCAGCAGAACAGGGAGTAAGAATGAAAAACTGTTTTTT. The chain joins TRBV2 to TRBJ1-4, with D maybe TRBD1 (6 bases). V was cut by 6 bases and J by 5 bases, with 16 bases left in between. Germline CDR1 and CDR2: SNHLY and FYNNEI. This CDR3 comprises 15 residues.